One and the same sample provided the 2 T cell receptor beta chains below, sequenced in a study of blood T cell repertoires in COVID-19. Profiling relied on immunoSEQ multiplex PCR, and the TCRdb table lists in-frame clones only, not all of them. Of over 150,000 clones in the sample, roughly 81% were seen once. Material: peripheral blood. All receptors derive from a woman aged 55-75 years with COVID-19, enrolled during active disease.

The chain has TRBV27 and TRBJ1-2, with D perhaps TRBD1 (5 bases). CDR1 is MNHEY, CDR2 SMNVEV, per germline (reference sequence). The CDR3 runs to 17 residues. V gave up 1 base and J gave up 4 bases, with 19 bases separating them. This chain's CDR3 is CASSLYPSQGRSYGYTF. The CDR3 DNA sequence: TGTGCCAGCAGTTTATACCCCTCCCAGGGCCGCAGCTATGGCTACACCTTC.

The V and J genes are TRBV7-3 and TRBJ2-2; the D gene is possibly TRBD2 (6 bases). The germline gives CDR1 SGHTA, CDR2 FQGTGA. Between the trimmed V and J ends, which lost 1 base and 5 bases, there was a span of 23 bases. This CDR3 comprises 19 residues. This CDR3 is CASSLSQSLRGAGTGELFF. CDR3 in DNA: TGTGCCAGCAGCTTAAGTCAGTCGCTCCGTGGGGCGGGGACCGGGGAGCTGTTTTTT.